This T cell receptor beta chain was captured in a study of T cell repertoires in cytomegalovirus infection. Study results and limitations: Individuals carrying CMV plus the relevant HLA were identified by cumulative frequency of public TCR beta families.

TCRdb analysed the reads with MiXCR anew, one entry per CDR3 protein. The sample holds under 300,000 distinct CDR3 sequences; 10% to 15% are singletons and the top ten take 1.5% to 2%. The CDR3 runs 14 residues. The V end lost 7 bases, the J end lost 0 bases, and 10 bases lay between the germline ends. Germline V lookup: CDR1 SNHLY, CDR2 FYNNEI. This clonotype was counted only a few times. Its cognate antigen is unknown. The sequence came from a human donor in good health (CMV status not recorded). Some clones in this sample may be carry-over from other donors' samples. The genes are TRBV2 and TRBJ1-5, with D possibly being TRBD1 (5 bases). The sequencing sample was made of PBMCs. The CDR3 here is CASTGRDSNQPQHF. CDR3 bases: TGTGCCAGCACAGGCAGGGATAGCAATCAGCCCCAGCATTTT.